This is a list of T cell receptor beta chains from one sample in a study of blood T cell repertoires in COVID-19. The repertoire was sequenced with immunoSEQ multiplex PCR; TCRdb's copy has only in-frame clones and lacks some. The sample lists approximately 240,000 clones; around four fifths were seen once. Material: peripheral blood. The receptors were gathered from a woman aged 60 to 75 with active or convalescent COVID-19. CDR3s include the opening cysteine and the closing phenylalanine or tryptophan. D genes are given only for firm matches. A row's size may be missing; if present it is once, few, many or a size class.

TRBV5-4,TRBJ2-5,TRBD1,NA,TGTGCCAGCAGCTTGGGGGGACAGGGTCAAGAGACCCAGTACTTC,CASSLGGQGQETQYF
TRBV29-1,TRBJ2-2,NA,NA,TGCAGCGTTGAAGGTCACAGGAAGGAGCTGTTTTTT,CSVEGHRKELFF
TRBV6-5,TRBJ1-4,NA,NA,TGTGCCAGCAGCCCCGGGGGGGCTGGGGGTGAAAAACTGTTTTTT,CASSPGGAGGEKLFF
TRBV3-1/TRBV3-2,TRBJ2-3,TRBD2,NA,TGTGCCAGCAGCCGTCTTGGCGGGAGGGGGGGCACAGATACGCAGTATTTT,CASSRLGGRGGTDTQYF
TRBV7-9,TRBJ1-1,NA,once,TGTGCCAGCAGCTTGGGGCCGAGGAACACTGAAGCTTTCTTT,CASSLGPRNTEAFF
TRBV4-1,TRBJ2-1,TRBD1,NA,TGCGCCAGCAGCCAGGGATCGACAGGGGGCCCCTACAATGAGCAGTTCTTC,CASSQGSTGGPYNEQFF
TRBV24-1,TRBJ1-1,NA,NA,TGTGCCACCAGCGCCAGGGAGAACACTGAAGCTTTCTTT,CATSARENTEAFF
TRBV3-1/TRBV3-2,TRBJ2-2,NA,NA,TGTGCCAGCAGCCAATTCCAGGGGACCGGGGAGCTGTTTTTT,CASSQFQGTGELFF
TRBV6-4,TRBJ2-1,NA,NA,TGTGCCAGCAGTGAGCTCTATCCCAGGGTGACCTACAATGAGCAGTTCTTC,CASSELYPRVTYNEQFF
TRBV10-1,TRBJ2-1,TRBD2,NA,TGCGCCAGCAGTGTACGTCTAGCGGGAGTAAATGAGCAGTTCTTC,CASSVRLAGVNEQFF
TRBV3-1/TRBV3-2,TRBJ2-2,NA,NA,TGTGCCAGCAGCCAAGATCCGACACGGGGCGGGGAGCTGTTTTTT,CASSQDPTRGGELFF
TRBV7-8,TRBJ1-6,NA,NA,TGTGCCAGCAGCTCCTCGACTGGTGGGAATTCACCCCTCCACTTT,CASSSSTGGNSPLHF
TRBV2,TRBJ1-5,TRBD1,NA,TGTGCCAGTACAGGGGAAGGCAATCAGCCCCAGCATTTT,CASTGEGNQPQHF
TRBV4-1,TRBJ2-1,TRBD1,NA,TGCGCCAGCAGCCAAGATCGGCGCCTCCTACCGGGACAGGGAGGCAATGAGCAGTTCTTC,CASSQDRRLLPGQGGNEQFF
TRBV4-2,TRBJ1-5,NA,NA,TGTGCCAGCAGCCAAGCCCCAGTTAGCAATCAGCCCCAGCATTTT,CASSQAPVSNQPQHF
TRBV29-1,TRBJ1-2,TRBD1,NA,TGCAGCGTGGGCCCATTACAGGGGCACTATGGCTACACCTTC,CSVGPLQGHYGYTF
TRBV18,TRBJ1-1,NA,NA,TGTGCCAGCTCCCTAATGGGGCAGACCTCCATGAACACTGAAGCTTTCTTT,CASSLMGQTSMNTEAFF
TRBV11-2,TRBJ1-1,NA,NA,TGTGCCAGCAGCTCCTTGGGCCGAGTCACTGAAGCTTTCTTT,CASSSLGRVTEAFF
TRBV10-3,TRBJ1-1,TRBD1,NA,TGTGCCATCAGGGGACAGGACCACACTGAAGCTTTCTTT,CAIRGQDHTEAFF
TRBV7-9,TRBJ1-4,NA,NA,TGTGCCAGCAGCTTAAGGGGGGGACTTAATGAAAAACTGTTTTTT,CASSLRGGLNEKLFF
TRBV4-1,TRBJ1-6,NA,NA,TGCGCCAGCAGCCAAGACGGGATGACCCTCCACTTT,CASSQDGMTLHF
TRBV25-1,TRBJ2-5,NA,NA,TGTGCCAGCAGTGAATGGGCAGGGAGGAGGCAAGAGACCCAGTACTTC,CASSEWAGRRQETQYF
TRBV29-1,TRBJ1-1,NA,NA,TGCAGCGTTGAAAGCGGCACTGAAGCTTTCTTT,CSVESGTEAFF
TRBV5-6,TRBJ1-4,TRBD1,few,TGTGCCAGCAGCTTAGGGGGCATCCGGGGAAAACTGTTTTTT,CASSLGGIRGKLFF
TRBV5-1,TRBJ1-1,TRBD1,NA,TGCGCCAGCAGCAAGGAGACAGGGTCTGTCACTGAAGCTTTCTTT,CASSKETGSVTEAFF
TRBV11-2,TRBJ1-6,TRBD1,NA,TGTGCCAGCAGCTTAGGACAGGGGTTGTATAATTCACCCCTCCACTTT,CASSLGQGLYNSPLHF
TRBV5-1,TRBJ1-2,TRBD1,NA,TGCGCCAGCAGCCACGGGACAGGGGATAACTATGGCTACACCTTC,CASSHGTGDNYGYTF
TRBV5-6,TRBJ2-1,TRBD1,NA,TGTGCCAGCAGCTTGGACAGGGGGCCCTACAATGAGCAGTTCTTC,CASSLDRGPYNEQFF
TRBV2,TRBJ2-3,TRBD2,NA,TGTGCCAGAGCCTCCGGGGGGGCGCGAGCAGATACGCAGTATTTT,CARASGGARADTQYF
TRBV28,TRBJ1-2,NA,few,TGTGCCAGCAGTCCCTCCCGGGGGAACTATGGCTACACCTTC,CASSPSRGNYGYTF
TRBV10-2,TRBJ1-3,NA,once,TGCGCCAGCAGTGAGTCTTTCCTAAGCTCTGGAAACACCATATATTTT,CASSESFLSSGNTIYF
TRBV6-2/TRBV6-3,TRBJ1-1,NA,NA,TGTGCCAGCAGTTACCAGGTCCTAAGCAGGGGCCCTGAAGCTTTCTTT,CASSYQVLSRGPEAFF
TRBV18,TRBJ1-1,NA,NA,TGTGCCAGCTCACCTCTCCCCGAGATGAACACTGAAGCTTTCTTT,CASSPLPEMNTEAFF
TRBV2,TRBJ1-1,NA,NA,TGTGCCAGCAGATCAGCGGGTTACACTGAAGCTTTCTTT,CASRSAGYTEAFF
TRBV11-2,TRBJ1-3,NA,NA,TGTGCCAGCAGCTTTATCAGGGGCTCTTCCGGAAACACCATATATTTT,CASSFIRGSSGNTIYF
TRBV29-1,TRBJ1-3,NA,once,TGCAGCGTTGACGGACTCTCTGGAAACACCATATATTTT,CSVDGLSGNTIYF
TRBV10-3,TRBJ1-6,NA,NA,TGTGCCATCAGTGAGCCCCTTGGCGGTGGTTCGAATTCACCCCTCCACTTT,CAISEPLGGGSNSPLHF
TRBV6-1,TRBJ2-7,NA,few,TGTGCCAGCAGTGAAGCGAGGGGACTTAACTCCTACGAGCAGTACTTC,CASSEARGLNSYEQYF
TRBV7-2,TRBJ2-7,NA,NA,TGTGCCAGCAGCTCAACCTCGGGACTCGTAGGGTACGAGCAGTACTTC,CASSSTSGLVGYEQYF
TRBV2,TRBJ1-3,NA,NA,TGTGCCAGCAGTGAGGTTCGGACAGCAGGAAACACCATATATTTT,CASSEVRTAGNTIYF
TRBV6-1,TRBJ2-1,NA,NA,TGTGCCAGCAGTGCTATTGGTCAGGGAGGCTCCTACAATGAGCAGTTCTTC,CASSAIGQGGSYNEQFF
TRBV15,TRBJ2-4,TRBD1,NA,TGTGCCACCAGCAGAGATCCGGACAGGCACATTCAGTACTTC,CATSRDPDRHIQYF
TRBV18,TRBJ2-3,TRBD2,NA,TGTGCCAGCTCACGGGGACTAGCGGGGGACGACACAGATACGCAGTATTTT,CASSRGLAGDDTDTQYF
TRBV18,TRBJ1-6,TRBD1,NA,TGTGCCAGCTCCCGACCTTCGACAGGGGGTTCACCCCTCCACTTT,CASSRPSTGGSPLHF
TRBV5-8,TRBJ2-3,NA,once,TGTGCCAGCAGCTCGAGCCTTAAGAGGGATACGCAGTATTTT,CASSSSLKRDTQYF
TRBV30,TRBJ2-2,TRBD2,NA,TGTGCCTGGAGTGAGACTAGCGGGGGTGGGGAGCTGTTTTTT,CAWSETSGGGELFF
TRBV18,TRBJ2-3,NA,NA,TGTGCCAGCTCACCCTCGGTCGGGGGTATCATCCCAGATACGCAGTATTTT,CASSPSVGGIIPDTQYF
TRBV6-5,TRBJ1-4,NA,once,TGTGCCAGCAGGAGGACAACAACTAATGAAAAACTGTTTTTT,CASRRTTTNEKLFF
TRBV28,TRBJ1-2,TRBD1,NA,TGTGCCAGCAGTTCCCGGACAGGGGCGGGCTACACCTTC,CASSSRTGAGYTF
TRBV5-1,TRBJ1-6,NA,NA,TGCGCCAGCAGCCGAAAAGAGCTTTCCCCGGGATCACCCCTCCACTTT,CASSRKELSPGSPLHF
TRBV14,TRBJ2-5,TRBD2,NA,TGTGCCAGCAGCCAAGAATTAGGGAGGGGGACCCAGTACTTC,CASSQELGRGTQYF
TRBV28,TRBJ2-7,NA,NA,TGTGCCAGCAGTCCCCTAGCGCCTCCCACCTACGAGCAGTACTTC,CASSPLAPPTYEQYF
TRBV5-1,TRBJ2-2,TRBD1,NA,TGCGCCAGCAGCTTGGGGGACAGGGTAAGCACCGGGGAGCTGTTTTTT,CASSLGDRVSTGELFF